The 26 T cell receptor beta chains reported below all come from one sample, sequenced in a study of response to subunit inactivated influenza vaccine (dated by TCRdb to the late 2010s). Library construction relied on RT-PCR. For sequencing, an Illumina HiSeq 2500 was employed. Starting from the raw public reads, TCRdb applied fastp trimming at Q25, assembled clones with MiXCR and retained in-frame beta chains. Each CDR3 protein gets just one entry, which takes the most common genes and DNA from the rows behind it. For this sample there are hundreds of thousands of distinct CDR3 sequences; roughly 8.2% appear just once. The biggest ten clones account for about an eighth of the sample. This sample comprised PBMCs from blood, obtained less than 25 months after vaccination. The receptors come from a man between 50 and 75 years old who received an inactivated influenza vaccine. Donor details come from another sample of the same person, matched by shared clones.

This clonotype was recorded at least ten times. The rearrangement uses TRBV5-1 and TRBJ2-1, with TRBD2 as a possible D gene (6 bases). The germline V and J ends were trimmed by 4 bases and 6 bases, with 14 bases remaining between them. The CDR3 spans 14 residues. Germline V gene data show CDR1 as SGHRS and CDR2 as YFSETQ. CDR3 in amino acids: CASSGTSNANEQFF. In DNA, the CDR3 is TGCGCCAGCAGCGGGACTTCGAATGCCAATGAGCAGTTCTTC.

This clonotype was seen many times. The chain employs TRBV2 and TRBJ1-4, with 8 bases that match TRBD1. The CDR3 sequence is 14 residues long. V shed 6 bases and J 7 bases; nucleotides not matched to a gene: 7. Germline V gene lookup returns CDR1 SNHLY and CDR2 FYNNEI. CDR3 loop: CASRDRTGLEKLFF. The CDR3 DNA follows: TGTGCCAGCAGAGACCGGACAGGGCTTGAAAAACTGTTTTTT.

This clonotype was observed many times. V is TRBV2 and J is TRBJ1-1; TRBD1 is a possible D gene (5 bases). Trimming shortened V by 7 bases and J by 4 bases, and 16 bases separated the two germline ends. This CDR3 has 14 amino acids. The germline CDR1 and CDR2 sequences are SNHLY and FYNNEI. As DNA, the CDR3 is TGTGCCAGCACCATGGAGGGGATGGGCACTGAAGCTTTCTTT. It specifies CASTMEGMGTEAFF.

This clonotype was counted only a few times. The chain is built from TRBV5-1 and TRBJ2-5; D might be TRBD1 or TRBD2, each matching 5 bases. V was clipped by 4 bases and J by 3 bases, with 16 bases between them. Germline V CDR1 and CDR2: SGHRS, YFSETQ. The CDR3 spans 15 residues. The CDR3 nucleotides are TGCGCCAGCAGCCCTACTGGGGGATACAAAGAGACCCAGTACTTC. As protein: CASSPTGGYKETQYF.

This clonotype was seen at least ten times. The chain uses TRBV27 and TRBJ1-4; D call uncertain. With 4 bases removed from V and 0 bases from J, the gap between germline ends came to 15 bases. This CDR3 is built from 17 residues. Germline V gene sequence: CDR1 MNHEY, CDR2 SMNVEV (reference sequence). The CDR3 DNA reads as TGTGCCAGCAGTTCCTTATATGGGGTTGCAACTAATGAAAAACTGTTTTTT. It codes for CASSSLYGVATNEKLFF.

Turning to this clonotype: Compared with germline, one end of the junction differs, possibly owing to a read error. This sequence joins TRBV2 and TRBJ1-5; no clear D. Germline-derived CDR1 and CDR2 are SNHLY and FYNNEI. The CDR3 spans 12 residues. The CDR3 loop reads CASSESNQPKHF. The CDR3 coding sequence is TGTGCCAGCAGCGAGAGCAATCAGCCCAAGCATTTT.

This clonotype was detected ten times or more. V gene TRBV6-1 combines with J gene TRBJ2-1; the match to TRBD1 covers 11 bases. Germline-derived CDR1 and CDR2 are MNHNS and SASEGT. Trimming took 6 bases from V and 7 from J; bases not matched to a gene: 17. This CDR3 is 18 amino acids long. CDR3 in amino acids: CASRKRYLSGQGANEQFF. As DNA, the CDR3 is TGTGCCAGCAGAAAACGTTATCTCAGCGGACAGGGGGCAAATGAGCAGTTCTTC.

V gene TRBV3-1 combines with J gene TRBJ2-5; TRBD2 matches 8 bases. The ends lost 3 bases at V and 5 bases at J; junction bases unmatched: 2. Germline-derived CDR1 and CDR2 are LGHDT and YNNKEL (reference sequence). The CDR3 has 13 amino acids. The CDR3 loop reads CASSQGTRETQYF. The CDR3 region has the DNA TGTGCCAGCAGCCAGGGGACTAGGGAGACCCAGTACTTC.

The genes are TRBV6-2 or TRBV6-3 and TRBJ2-7; 12 bases fit TRBD2. The CDR3 runs 16 residues. CDR1 and CDR2 (germline): MNHEY, SVGEGT. After removal of 4 bases from V and 0 bases from J, the junction contained 4 bases not matched to a gene. The CDR3 sequence: CASSWTSGTSSYEQYF. CDR3 DNA sequence: TGTGCCAGCAGTTGGACTAGCGGGACGAGCTCCTACGAGCAGTACTTC.

At least ten counts were recorded for this clonotype. The V and J genes are TRBV28 and TRBJ2-3; D is perhaps TRBD1 or TRBD2 (5 bases each). The CDR3 is made up of 15 amino acids. The germline V and J ends were trimmed by 2 bases and 4 bases, with 13 bases remaining between them. Per the germline V gene, CDR1 is MDHEN and CDR2 is SYDVKM. Written as DNA, the CDR3 is TGTGCCAGCAGTTTAATCGGGGCAGAGGCAGATACGCAGTATTTT. Its protein is CASSLIGAEADTQYF.

This clonotype turned up a few times. The J gene is TRBJ2-5, the V gene TRBV9; no clear D. CDR1 SGDLS and CDR2 YYNGEE come from the germline V gene. The CDR3 is made up of 13 amino acids. The V end lost 4 bases, the J end lost 4 bases, and 11 bases lay between the germline ends. The CDR3 reads CASSPSGAETQYF. The DNA of the CDR3 is TGTGCCAGCAGCCCCTCGGGCGCAGAGACCCAGTACTTC.

This clonotype occurred many times. This chain uses TRBV4-2 with TRBJ2-5, with D tentatively TRBD2 (5 bases). The CDR3 totals 14 residues. Germline V lookup: CDR1 LGHNA, CDR2 YNFKEQ. Trimming left V 3 bases short and J 5 bases short, with 13 bases between. The CDR3 coding sequence is TGTGCCAGCAGCCAGGGTAGCGTCGCTGAGACCCAGTACTTC. Its translation: CASSQGSVAETQYF.

Details on this clonotype: At one of its ends the junction is not consistent with the germline gene, which may arise from a read error. This chain links TRBV5-1 with TRBJ2-1; the D gene is possibly TRBD2 (6 bases). This CDR3 has 14 amino acids. CDR1 is SGHRS and CDR2 is YFSETQ in the germline V gene. Here the CDR3 reads CASSLAFGSNEQIF. In DNA, the CDR3 is TGCGCCAGCAGCTTGGCCTTCGGGAGCAATGAGCAGATCTTC.

In this sample, this clonotype turned up a few times. The chain combines TRBV12-3 or TRBV12-4 with TRBJ1-4; D not certain. The CDR3 totals 15 residues. Trimming took 3 bases from V and 2 from J, leaving 10 bases between them. This CDR3 is CASSFGSQTNEKLFF. CDR3 sequence (DNA): TGTGCCAGCAGTTTTGGGAGCCAGACTAATGAAAAACTGTTTTTT.

This clonotype was recorded at least ten times. This chain links TRBV10-3 with TRBJ2-4, with TRBD2 identical over 7 bases. This CDR3 region has 18 residues. J was trimmed by 1 base and V by 3 bases; bases with no gene match: 12. Looked up from germline, CDR1 is ENHRY and CDR2 is SYGVKD. The CDR3: CAISDGTKPRAAKNIQYF. In DNA form, the CDR3 reads TGTGCCATCAGTGACGGGACTAAACCCCGCGCGGCCAAAAACATTCAGTACTTC.

In DNA, the CDR3 is TGTGCCAGCAGTTACGGTGGATATTACCAAGAGACCCAGTACTTC. Translating it yields CASSYGGYYQETQYF. This sequence joins TRBV6-5 and TRBJ2-5; D ambiguous. The germline gives CDR1 MNHEY, CDR2 SVGAGI. The CDR3 is 15 residues long. The V end was cut by 2 bases, the J end by 0 bases, with 10 bases between.

This clonotype was detected only a few times. V usage is TRBV6-1 and J usage is TRBJ1-1; no definite D call. Trimming removed 5 bases from V and 1 base from J, with 8 bases in between. The germline V gene has CDR1 MNHNS and CDR2 SASEGT. The CDR3 consists of 13 residues. The CDR3 DNA follows: TGTGCCAGCAGTCGCAGCCAGAACACTGAAGCTTTCTTT. It specifies CASSRSQNTEAFF.

V and J are TRBV20-1 and TRBJ1-2; weak D call: TRBD1 (5 bases). The length of the CDR3 is 15 residues. The germline V and J ends were trimmed by 0 bases and 4 bases, with 15 bases remaining between them. Germline V gene sequence: CDR1 DFQATT, CDR2 SNEGSKA (reference sequence). The CDR3 here is CSARDYRGPSYGYTF. The DNA for the CDR3 is TGCAGTGCTAGAGATTACCGGGGACCATCCTATGGCTACACCTTC.

This clonotype appeared a few times. This chain connects TRBV5-5 to TRBJ2-6, with a weak D call TRBD1 (6 bases). The CDR3 consists of 17 residues. V lost 5 bases to trimming and J lost 0 bases, with 15 bases between them. Germline-derived CDR1 and CDR2 are SGHKS and YYEKEE (reference sequence). CDR3 DNA sequence: TGTGCCAGCAGGCCCGGGACATCGTTCTCTGGGGCCAACGTCCTGACTTTC. Translation: CASRPGTSFSGANVLTF.

Only a few counts were recorded for this clonotype. The gene calls are TRBV20-1 and TRBJ1-5, with 8 bases fitting TRBD1. CDR1 DFQATT and CDR2 SNEGSKA come from the germline V gene (reference sequence). CDR3 length: 17 residues. Germline trimming cut 1 base from V and 0 bases from J; bases unmatched to any gene: 8. The CDR3, as DNA: TGCAGTGCTAGAGTGGCAGGGGGCCCTTATAGCAATCAGCCCCAGCATTTT. As protein: CSARVAGGPYSNQPQHF.

This chain links TRBV28 with TRBJ2-7; TRBD1 might be the D (5 bases). Germline CDR1 is MDHEN and CDR2 is SYDVKM. Trimming shortened V by 2 bases and J by 0 bases, and 11 bases separated the two germline ends. This CDR3 has 15 amino acids. CDR3 nucleotides: TGTGCCAGCAGTTTAAGCGACGGACACTCCTACGAGCAGTACTTC. It encodes CASSLSDGHSYEQYF.

Many counts were recorded for this clonotype. The V gene is TRBV12-3 or TRBV12-4, the J gene TRBJ2-2, with D hard to call. V was clipped by 3 bases and J by 0 bases, with 8 bases between them. CDR3 size: 15 residues. DNA for the CDR3: TGTGCCAGCAGTTTGTCGCAGGCGAACACCGGGGAGCTGTTTTTT. This sequence encodes CASSLSQANTGELFF.

The chain uses TRBV6-4 and TRBJ2-3; 7 bases align to TRBD2. The germline CDR1 and CDR2 sequences are MRHNA and SNTAGT. V dropped 3 bases and J dropped 1; count of bases not matched to a gene: 4. This CDR3 is built from 15 residues. The CDR3 protein is CASSETSSGTDTQYF. The CDR3 nucleotides are TGTGCCAGCAGTGAGACTAGCTCCGGCACAGATACGCAGTATTTT.

This clonotype was seen only a few times. The V call is TRBV3-1, the J call TRBJ2-3; D uncertain. The CDR3 length is 13 residues. V dropped 1 base and J dropped 4 bases, with 6 bases sitting between them. In germline, CDR1 is LGHDT, CDR2 YNNKEL (reference sequence). The DNA for the CDR3 is TGTGCCAGCAGCCAAGCATTCTCAGATACGCAGTATTTT. Translating it yields CASSQAFSDTQYF.

This clonotype came up many times. The chain recombines TRBV7-9 with TRBJ2-7; 8 nucleotides agree with TRBD1. This CDR3 contains 15 residues. Germline CDR1 SEHNR, CDR2 FQNEAQ (reference sequence). The trim removed 6 bases at V and 1 base at J, leaving 8 bases unmatched. The CDR3 protein is CASSPRTGLSYEQYF. In DNA, the CDR3 is TGTGCCAGCAGTCCCCGGACAGGGCTATCCTACGAGCAGTACTTC.

There are a few counts of this clonotype. DNA for the CDR3: TGCGCCAGCAAAGGGAACACCGGGGAGCTGTTTTTT. It encodes CASKGNTGELFF. The chain carries TRBV10-2 and TRBJ2-2; D remains unclear. Germline V gene lookup returns CDR1 WSHSY and CDR2 SAAADI. The CDR3 loop spans 12 amino acids. The V end was cut by 7 bases, the J end by 1 base, with 4 bases between.